This T cell receptor (beta chain) was captured in a study of cytomegalovirus exposure and HLA in healthy donors. A multiplex PCR was run with 60 Vbeta primers and 13 Jbeta primers. Using immunoSEQ multiplex PCR, the repertoire was profiled, and TCRdb retains in-frame clones only, with some absent. The sample includes some 130,000 clones, around 78% of them seen just once. The receptor's source is a woman in her thirties in good health and CMV-seropositive. What was sequenced was PBMCs.

The chain's CDR3 is CASSEYGATGGQETQYF. Written as DNA, the CDR3 is TGTGCCAGCAGTGAATACGGTGCTACAGGGGGCCAAGAGACCCAGTACTTC. This chain joins TRBV2 and TRBJ2-5, with TRBD1 matching 8 bases. The CDR3 runs to 17 residues. Germline trimming cut 2 bases from V and 1 base from J; bases unmatched to any gene: 9. The germline gives CDR1 SNHLY, CDR2 FYNNEI. Filled out from reference TRBV2 and TRBJ2-5, the complete variable domain reads EPEVTQTPSHQVTQMGQEVILRCVPISNHLYFYWYRQILGQKVEFLVSFYNNEISEKSEIFDDQFSVERPDGSNFTLKIRSTKLEDSAMYFCASSEYGATGGQETQYFGPGTRLLVL.